This TCR beta chain was identified in a study of cytomegalovirus exposure and HLA in healthy donors (TCRdb year 2017). General notes on the study: According to an earlier analysis of 550 to 750 of the donors, roughly 180 million T cells yielded 117 million unique TCR beta sequences and approximately 300 Gb of sequence data. Alongside the repertoire data, information on donor age, sex, ethnicity and CMV serostatus was compiled. All discovery cohort repertoires had been generated on a single sequencing platform. In an earlier analysis of roughly 540 of the donors, high-throughput TCR beta sequencing was used to judge whether each TCR beta V gene segment behaved as functional or pseudogenic. Among a few hundred genotyped donors of the cohort, an average of 235,054 unique TCR beta nucleotide sequences were sequenced per donor, around 20% of them non-productive. The genetic ancestry cluster associated with self-reported Caucasian donors included 81% of the roughly 390 genotyped donors. A later genetic analysis used genome-wide SNP genotypes for about 55% of the 666 donors, treating that subset as a discovery cohort. The study combined high-throughput TCR immunosequencing, statistical association of individual TCRs with disease status, and machine learning to predict cytomegalovirus infection status. HLA typing covered class I and class II loci at four-digit resolution. About five DR-DQ haplotypes were treated as single units for association and clustering because of strong linkage in the cohort. The study profiled the T cell repertoires of hundreds of subjects by immunosequencing and related them to cytomegalovirus serostatus. Rather than drawing on any new phenotypic data, the later analysis identified candidate immune exposures from TCR beta sequences and the way those sequences occurred across donors. An early release that covered more than 550 HLA-typed donors contained about 300 gigabases of sequencing data and tens of millions of unique TCR sequences. The number of donors typed differed by locus, with roughly 629-640 for A, B, C, DRB1 and DQB1, around 500 for DQA1, some 570 for DPA1, and approximately 470 for DPB1. In a later analysis, previously published TCR beta repertoires from several hundred donors were re-analyzed and high-resolution HLA genotyping was added so that TCR occurrence patterns could be studied. The study was designed to test whether signatures of past pathogen exposure could be identified by cataloging public T cell receptors. Besides the first cohort of 550 to 750 subjects, a separate validation cohort made up of 120 different subjects was used. The paper as a whole reports these results and caveats: Roughly uniform sequencing depth across donors was assumed in presence/absence analyses, although this assumption may not hold. Because counts were too low, about 17 rarely observed V segments, including chromosome 9 orphons, were excluded from the earlier analysis of around 640 of the donors. In a later analysis, the rate of TCR association differed among HLA loci, with DRB1 alleles having the most associated TCRs and HLA-C alleles having the fewest. Correlated functional status among segregating V segments might be attributable to linkage disequilibrium, but an unknown experimental factor could not be ruled out. An earlier analysis of some 590 of the donors showed that most TCR beta V segments appeared in productive rearrangements either about 87% or about 30% of the time, which broadly matched IMGT annotations. The only immune exposure information available for the cohort was CMV serostatus. Assigning TCR associations to individual alleles was difficult when HLA alleles, especially DR and DQ, strongly co-occurred. In vitro tests confirmed that a few of the cytomegalovirus-associated TCR beta chains recognize cytomegalovirus antigens. The authors suggested that the approach could potentially be generalized to other disease states and immunological phenotypes. Most TCR sequences were observed very rarely across donors, whereas some public TCRs were present in many individuals. The 87-base-pair reads could not distinguish some IMGT-functional V segments, including TRBV6-2 and TRBV6-3, so those segments were excluded. Specific HLA alleles were associated with 16,951 TCR beta sequences at a false discovery rate of 0.05 in a later analysis. The study listed 150 to 200 TCR beta chains as associated with cytomegalovirus. A further reported finding was that TCR beta sequences accurately predicted the HLA-A and HLA-B alleles for most subjects in the first cohort. In this cohort, only TCR beta chains were sequenced, and detectable features were limited by the absence of alpha or paired-chain data. The classifier was reported to diagnose cytomegalovirus status with high specificity and sensitivity in both the original cohort and the validation cohort. In a later genetic analysis, a missense DCLRE1C variant was associated with V-gene and J-gene trimming of TCR beta chains, and the association was replicated in an independent cohort. The sequencing pipeline was judged likely to have produced a cluster of highly shared sequence variants as a technical artifact. A later analysis found that HLA-associated TCR beta chains were more clonally expanded and had lower generation probabilities than equally common non-associated chains. A later analysis reported that several top co-occurrence clusters appeared linked to parvovirus B19, influenza, CMV and Epstein-Barr virus. According to a later genetic analysis, donors in an Asian-associated ancestry cluster had fewer N-insertions in productive TCRs than the approximately 650-donor mean. Because some donors lacked HLA typing at each locus, the association tests relied only on the typed subset. Most CMV-associated TCR beta chains appeared to be HLA-restricted in a later analysis, and the HLA associations seemed to be driven largely by CMV exposure.

Notes on this clone: Its antigen is unknown. No base-level quality is on record; no much larger clone is a single base apart.

The cohort comprised 666 healthy bone marrow donors. At the time of sampling, all cohort members were nominally healthy, though unrecorded immune exposures were likely present. Of the 650 to 700 cohort members, approximately 300 had positive CMV serostatus and fewer than 450 had negative CMV serostatus, and CMV serostatus was not recorded for the donor. A peripheral blood sample was collected from each donor, and TCR beta sequencing was performed on peripheral blood mononuclear cells. Genomic DNA was extracted from the blood cell samples with the Qiagen DNeasy Blood Extraction Kit. Measured from the cysteine to the phenylalanine, the CDR3 is 13 residues long. CDR3 DNA is the only sequence kept; it has 39 bases, read in frame from the first base. In the germline V gene, CDR1 corresponds to SGHRS and CDR2 to YFSETQ. V and J are trimmed by 0 bases and 5 bases, and the gene matches miss 2 bases of the junction.

Library prep was done by the immunoSEQ multiplex PCR assay. A mixture of 60 forward primers for TCR Vbeta segments and 13 reverse primers for TCR Jbeta segments was used in the multiplex PCR. The CDR3 region of rearranged TCR beta genes was amplified from genomic DNA with a multiplex PCR assay. The Illumina HiSeq System was used to sequence the amplified TCR beta libraries as 87-base-pair reads. The source study handled its data this way. A later analysis counted tens of millions of unique TCR beta chains across the roughly 700 repertoires, and around 9.9 million of these chains were shared by at least two donors. Raw reads were error-corrected and collapsed into unique sequences with a nearest-neighbor algorithm that merged closely related sequences to remove PCR and sequencing errors. CDR3 sequences were aligned to IMGT reference sequences to assign V, D and J gene segments. For a sequence to be retained, a match of at least six nucleotides to both a V gene segment and a J gene segment was required. A rearrangement counted as productive if the CDR3 had no stop codons and remained in frame with V and J, and every other rearrangement counted as non-productive. CDR3 was defined according to IMGT convention as the region running from the second conserved V-encoded cysteine to the conserved J-encoded phenylalanine. Sequences without an unambiguous match to a single V gene segment were excluded from the earlier analysis of 450 to 750 of the donors. An earlier analysis of some 500 of the donors classified V segments as functional when productive rearrangements were above 56.7% and as segregating when the standard deviation between donors was above 5%. A statistical classification framework was developed to diagnose cytomegalovirus status using the catalog of TCR beta chain sequences. V and J gene assignment, in a later analysis, came from comparing TCR nucleotide sequences with IMGT/GENE-DB human TR gene sequences. Using the TCRdist pipeline, a later analysis assigned CDR3 sequences along with most-parsimonious VDJ recombination scenarios. A later analysis defined each TCR beta chain by its CDR3 amino acid sequence plus V-gene family, and excluded reads lacking a unique V-gene family. A later analysis removed over 500 highly shared, low-generation-probability nucleotide sequences to deal with suspected cross-contamination and a sequencing artifact. A later analysis calculated a clonal expansion index for each public chain from normalized within-repertoire ranks of inferred template counts. Generation probabilities in a later analysis came from a VDJ recombination model fitted to out-of-frame rearrangements, and those results were checked against IGoR. In a later analysis, TCR-TCR, TCR-HLA and TCR-CMV co-occurrence was scored with hypergeometric tests, and a repertoire-size bias correction was applied to TCR pairs. A later analysis estimated false discovery rates by permuting HLA or CMV assignments 20 times. A later analysis grouped co-occurring TCRs with DBSCAN, adding TCRdist sequence similarity when clustering within HLA-allele-positive subsets. Repertoires with fewer than 30,000 or more than 120,000 public chains, plus five repertoires with anomalous nucleotide sharing, were excluded from co-occurrence clustering. TCRdb carries this immuneACCESS record with in-frame sequences only. Its versions omit some clonotypes, under half of them owing to an unresolved V gene in the studies checked, with the rest unexplained. Clonal size and the V and J genes are those of that table, whereas D and trimming came from the DNA. The sample records about 130,000 clones, 65% to 70% of which are singletons. Clones ranked in the top ten supply 1.6% of the sample.

The rearranged segments are TRBV5-1 and TRBJ2-7; 7 of the junction bases match TRBD1. This clonotype was obtained from a human donor in good health. The sample taken for sequencing was PBMCs. The DNA sequence follows: TGCGCCAGCAGCTTGGACAGGGGACACGAGCAGTACTTC. It translates as CASSLDRGHEQYF.